This T cell receptor (beta chain) was captured by sequencing in a study of control samples from healthy donors and cancer patients. Germline-derived CDR1 and CDR2 are LGHDT and YNNKEL (reference sequence). Unmatched junction bases numbered 7, after V lost 5 bases and J lost 5 bases. The CDR3 loop spans 14 amino acids. The table came from immunoSEQ multiplex PCR; TCRdb's copy has only in-frame clones and leaves some out. The sample has 150,000 to 200,000 clones, 85% to 90% seen once. The chain has TRBV3-1 (or the pseudogene TRBV3-2) and TRBJ2-5; 8 bases match TRBD1. The receptor's source is a woman between 50 and 59 years old in good health. Sample: blood. This CDR3 reads CASSSQGARETQYF. DNA for the CDR3: TGTGCCAGCAGCTCGCAGGGGGCCAGGGAGACCCAGTACTTC.